This TCR beta chain was observed in a study of blood T cell repertoires in COVID-19. Overall study context: Samples came from the United States, Italy and Spain, spanning acute and convalescent COVID-19. From T cells, B-cell-depleted T cells, or PBMCs came the material, which was cDNA or gDNA.

In the authors' workflow: Estimation of nucleated cell counts was performed using reference gene primer amplification. The repertoire was sequenced with immunoSEQ multiplex PCR; TCRdb's copy has only in-frame clones and lacks some. The V and J calls and the clone size are those of that table, but D and trimming were determined from the DNA. The table includes 200,000 to 300,000 clones, approximately 80% detected once. This clone was observed once. The CDR3 loop spans 12 amino acids. V was shortened by 3 bases and J by 0 bases, with 2 bases between the two germline ends. The sequenced material came from peripheral blood. The rearrangement joins TRBV12-3 or TRBV12-4 to TRBJ1-1, with unresolved D. This sequence was found in a man between 60 and 75 years old with acute or convalescent COVID-19. The DNA of the CDR3 is TGTGCCAGCAGTTTTATGAACACTGAAGCTTTCTTT. Translated, it gives CASSFMNTEAFF.